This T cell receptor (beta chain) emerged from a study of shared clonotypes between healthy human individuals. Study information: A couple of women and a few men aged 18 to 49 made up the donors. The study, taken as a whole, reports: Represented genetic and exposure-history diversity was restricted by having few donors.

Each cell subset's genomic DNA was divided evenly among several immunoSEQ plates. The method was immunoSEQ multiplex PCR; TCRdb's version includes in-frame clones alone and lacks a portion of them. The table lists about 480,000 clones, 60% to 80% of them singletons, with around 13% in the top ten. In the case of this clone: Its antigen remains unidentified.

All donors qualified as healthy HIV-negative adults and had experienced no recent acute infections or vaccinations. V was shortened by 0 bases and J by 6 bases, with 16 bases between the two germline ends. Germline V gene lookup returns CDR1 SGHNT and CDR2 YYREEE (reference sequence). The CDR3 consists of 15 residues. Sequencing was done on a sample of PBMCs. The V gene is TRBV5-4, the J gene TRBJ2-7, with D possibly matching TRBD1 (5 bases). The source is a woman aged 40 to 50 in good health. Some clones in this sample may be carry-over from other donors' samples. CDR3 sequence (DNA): TGTGCCAGCAGCTTGGGGGGCCCCTCGCCCTTCGAGCAGTACTTC. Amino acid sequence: CASSLGGPSPFEQYF.